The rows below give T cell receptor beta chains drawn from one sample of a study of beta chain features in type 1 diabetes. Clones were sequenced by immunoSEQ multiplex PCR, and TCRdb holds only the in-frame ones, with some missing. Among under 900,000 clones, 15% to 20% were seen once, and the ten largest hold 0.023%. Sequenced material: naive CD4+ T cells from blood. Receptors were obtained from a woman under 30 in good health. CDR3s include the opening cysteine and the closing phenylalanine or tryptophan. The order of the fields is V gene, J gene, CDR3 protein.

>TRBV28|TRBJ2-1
CASSLYRAGGRSEQFF
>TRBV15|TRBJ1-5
CATRQPQHF
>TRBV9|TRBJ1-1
CASSPQGVNTEAFF
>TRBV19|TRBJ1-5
CASKTGDNQPQHF
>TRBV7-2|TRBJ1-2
CASRATGQANYGYTF
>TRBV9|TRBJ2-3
CASSVDQIRSDTQYF
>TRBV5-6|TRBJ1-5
CASSRWTGPGDQPQHF
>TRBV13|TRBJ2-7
CASSLGVGLPRIEQYF
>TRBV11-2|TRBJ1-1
CASSPIQGKYTEAFF
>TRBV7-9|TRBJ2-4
CASSLYQKGGIQYF
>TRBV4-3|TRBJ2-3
CASSQGPDLLWDTQYF
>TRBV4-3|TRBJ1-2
CASSQGGRRRYTF
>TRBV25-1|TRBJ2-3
CASSEFRAGGTDTQYF
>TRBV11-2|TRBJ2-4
CASSLQGTTIQYF
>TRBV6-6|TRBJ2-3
CASSNGYASTDTQYF
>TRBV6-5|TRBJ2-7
CASSYSRGGGTYEQYF
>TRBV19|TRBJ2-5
CASSTVDHQETQYF
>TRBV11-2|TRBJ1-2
CASSLGAPAGIYGYTF
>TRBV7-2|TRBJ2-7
CASSLAWVEQYF
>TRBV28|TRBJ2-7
CASSMSQGAYEQYF
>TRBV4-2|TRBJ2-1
CASSQDPRSNEQFF
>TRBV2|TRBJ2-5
CASRIPLGRDEEETQYF
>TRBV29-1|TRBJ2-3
CSVTGTGSTDTQYF
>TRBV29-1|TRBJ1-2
CSVAGQGPVYGYTF
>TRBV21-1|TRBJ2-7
CARPDREDEQYF
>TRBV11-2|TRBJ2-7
CASSSSKNLYEQYF
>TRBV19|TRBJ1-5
CASRYRGNQPQHF
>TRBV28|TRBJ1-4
CASSPRTGASEKLFF
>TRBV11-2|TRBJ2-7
CASSRIIIAGLVRLEQYF
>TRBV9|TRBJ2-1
CASSAPGTSANEQFF
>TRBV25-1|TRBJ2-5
CASSEFPPAVEETQYF
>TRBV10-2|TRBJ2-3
CASSELAGLSTDTQYF
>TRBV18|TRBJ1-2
CASSLPGTAYGYTF
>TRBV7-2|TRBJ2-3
CASSLTGARTDTQYF
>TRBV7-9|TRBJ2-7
CASSLAGISYEQYF
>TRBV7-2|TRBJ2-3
CASSPRTSGTDTQYF
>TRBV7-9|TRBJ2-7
CASSPRPGEQYF